This T cell receptor beta chain is from a study of response to subunit inactivated influenza vaccine. Findings and caveats of the study: With each seasonal influenza vaccination, the authors suggested, few new T cells are recruited.

The ends lost 2 bases at V and 1 base at J; junction bases unmatched: 4. This CDR3 spans 15 amino acids. Germline CDR1 reads LNHNV; CDR2 reads YYDKDF (reference sequence). TCRdb fed the RT-PCR reads into MiXCR, producing one record per CDR3 protein. This table holds more than 400,000 distinct CDR3 sequences, more than 7% found once. This clonotype was found a few times. Its antigen is currently unknown. The chain links TRBV15 to TRBJ1-1, with 7 bases lining up with TRBD1. The sample consisted of PBMCs from blood, taken about 23 months after vaccination. The TCR comes from a man aged 50 to 75 who received an inactivated influenza vaccine. CDR3 DNA sequence: TGTGCCACCAGCAGAACCAGGACAGGGAACACTGAAGCTTTCTTT. This translates into CATSRTRTGNTEAFF.